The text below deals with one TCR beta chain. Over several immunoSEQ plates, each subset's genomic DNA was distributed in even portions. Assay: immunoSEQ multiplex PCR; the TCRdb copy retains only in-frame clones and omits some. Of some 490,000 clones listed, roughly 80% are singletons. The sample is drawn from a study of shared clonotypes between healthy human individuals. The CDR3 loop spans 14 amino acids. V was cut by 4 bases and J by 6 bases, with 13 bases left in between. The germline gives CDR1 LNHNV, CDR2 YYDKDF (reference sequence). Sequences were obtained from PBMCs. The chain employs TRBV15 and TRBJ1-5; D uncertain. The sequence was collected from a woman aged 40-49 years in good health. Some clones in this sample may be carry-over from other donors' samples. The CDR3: CATSIAGPGQPQHF. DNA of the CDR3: TGTGCCACCAGCATTGCCGGACCAGGTCAGCCCCAGCATTTT.